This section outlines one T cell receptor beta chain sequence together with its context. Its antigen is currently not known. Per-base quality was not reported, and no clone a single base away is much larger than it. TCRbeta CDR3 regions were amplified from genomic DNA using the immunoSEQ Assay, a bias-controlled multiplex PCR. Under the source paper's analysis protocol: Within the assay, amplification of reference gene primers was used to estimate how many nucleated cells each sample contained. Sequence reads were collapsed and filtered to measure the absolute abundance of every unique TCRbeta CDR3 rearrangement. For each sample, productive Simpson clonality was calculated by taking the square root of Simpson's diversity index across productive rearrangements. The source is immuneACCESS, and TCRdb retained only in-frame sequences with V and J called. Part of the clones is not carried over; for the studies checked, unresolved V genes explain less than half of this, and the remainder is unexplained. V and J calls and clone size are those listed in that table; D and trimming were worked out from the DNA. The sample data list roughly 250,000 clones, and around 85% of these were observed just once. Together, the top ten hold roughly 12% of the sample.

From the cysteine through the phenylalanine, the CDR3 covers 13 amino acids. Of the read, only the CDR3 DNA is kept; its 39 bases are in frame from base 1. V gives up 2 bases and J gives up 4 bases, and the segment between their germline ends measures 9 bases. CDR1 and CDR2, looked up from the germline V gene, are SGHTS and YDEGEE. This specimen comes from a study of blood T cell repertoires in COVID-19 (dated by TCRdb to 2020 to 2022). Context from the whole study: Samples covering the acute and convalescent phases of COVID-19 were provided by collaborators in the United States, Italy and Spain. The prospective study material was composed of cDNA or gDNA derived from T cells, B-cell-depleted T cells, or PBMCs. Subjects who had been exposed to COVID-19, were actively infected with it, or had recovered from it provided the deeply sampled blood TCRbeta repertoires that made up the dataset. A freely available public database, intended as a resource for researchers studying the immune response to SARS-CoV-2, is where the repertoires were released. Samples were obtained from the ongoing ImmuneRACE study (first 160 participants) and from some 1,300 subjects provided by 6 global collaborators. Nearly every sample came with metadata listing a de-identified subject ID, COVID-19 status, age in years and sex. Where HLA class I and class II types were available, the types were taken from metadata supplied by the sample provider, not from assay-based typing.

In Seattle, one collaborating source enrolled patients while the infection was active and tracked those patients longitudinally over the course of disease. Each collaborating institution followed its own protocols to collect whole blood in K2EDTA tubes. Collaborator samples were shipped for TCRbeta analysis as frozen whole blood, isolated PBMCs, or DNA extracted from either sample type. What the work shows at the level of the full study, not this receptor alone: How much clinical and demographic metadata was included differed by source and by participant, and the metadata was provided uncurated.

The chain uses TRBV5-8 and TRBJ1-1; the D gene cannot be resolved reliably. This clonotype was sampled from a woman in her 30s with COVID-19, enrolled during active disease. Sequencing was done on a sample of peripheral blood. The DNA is TGTGCCAGCAGCTTAGATCTTAGCACTGAAGCTTTCTTT. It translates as CASSLDLSTEAFF. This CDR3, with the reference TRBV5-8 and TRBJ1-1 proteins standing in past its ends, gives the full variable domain EAGVTQSPTHLIKTRGQQATLRCSPISGHTSVYWYQQALGLGLQFLLWYDEGEERNRGNFPPRFSGRQFPNYSSELNVNALELEDSALYLCASSLDLSTEAFFGQGTRLTVV.